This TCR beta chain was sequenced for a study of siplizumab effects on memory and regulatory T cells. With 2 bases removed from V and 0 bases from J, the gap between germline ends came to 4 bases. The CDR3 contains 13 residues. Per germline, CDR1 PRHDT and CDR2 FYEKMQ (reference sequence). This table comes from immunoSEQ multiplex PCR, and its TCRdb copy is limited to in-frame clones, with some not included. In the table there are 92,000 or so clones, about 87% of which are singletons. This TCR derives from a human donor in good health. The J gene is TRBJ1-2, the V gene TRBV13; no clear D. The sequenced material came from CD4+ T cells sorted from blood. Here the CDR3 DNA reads TGTGCCAGCAGCTTACAGGCTAACTATGGCTACACCTTC. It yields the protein CASSLQANYGYTF.